Below, 16 T cell receptor beta chains from the same sample are listed, as sequenced in a study of T-cell memory formation after mild COVID-19. TCRdb analysed the 5' RACE reads with MiXCR anew, one entry per CDR3 protein. The sample shows a few hundred thousand distinct CDR3 sequences, 20% to 25% of them seen only once. The sample consisted of PBMCs or a T cell subset sorted from them (not recorded which). Receptor source: a young man who had mild COVID-19 (a few samples of this study predate the infection). Cell type and time point are not known.

This clonotype has at least ten counts. The CDR3 protein is CASSLSGQGQNIQYF. The CDR3 DNA follows: TGCGCCAGCAGCTTGAGTGGACAGGGGCAAAACATTCAGTACTTC. The chain uses TRBV5-1 and TRBJ2-4; 9 bases agree with TRBD1. Germline CDR1 SGHRS, CDR2 YFSETQ. J gave up 5 bases and V 1 base, and 4 bases lay outside the gene matches. The CDR3 consists of 15 residues.

The rearrangement links TRBV20-1 to TRBJ1-4, with D possibly TRBD1 on 6 matching bases. The CDR3 spans 14 residues. Germline CDR1 DFQATT, CDR2 SNEGSKA (reference sequence). Between the trimmed V and J ends, which lost 4 bases and 6 bases, there was a span of 15 bases. The CDR3: CSATNRVEDEKLFF. The CDR3 nucleotides read TGCAGTGCTACTAACAGGGTTGAGGATGAAAAACTGTTTTTT.

This chain connects TRBV7-9 to TRBJ1-1, with D perhaps TRBD1 (5 bases). The CDR3 sequence is 14 residues long. Trimming cost V 7 bases and J 4 bases, with 16 bases left between them. The germline V gene encodes CDR1 SEHNR and CDR2 FQNEAQ (reference sequence). CDR3 bases: TGTGCCAGCACCCCCTCCAGGGAGAGCACTGAAGCTTTCTTT. Translating it yields CASTPSRESTEAFF.

This clonotype was recorded many times. This chain links TRBV5-1 with TRBJ1-1; 10 bases agree with TRBD1. The V and J ends lost 5 bases and 6 bases, in that order; junction bases with no gene match: 13. The CDR3 totals 16 residues. Germline V gives CDR1 SGHRS, CDR2 YFSETQ. CDR3 DNA: TGCGCCAGCAGGAATTGGATTCGACAGGGGGCCCCTGAAGCTTTCTTT. Translation: CASRNWIRQGAPEAFF.

This clonotype came up a few times. The chain joins TRBV18 to TRBJ2-7; D gene uncertain. The CDR3 is made up of 15 amino acids. The V and J ends lost 0 bases and 0 bases respectively, with 9 bases between them. The germline CDR1 and CDR2 sequences are KGHSH and LQKENI. Here the CDR3 DNA reads TGTGCCAGCTCACCACCCCGGACGGCCTCCTACGAGCAGTACTTC. Amino acid sequence: CASSPPRTASYEQYF. The full variable domain, in which reference TRBV18 and TRBJ2-7 provide the parts outside the CDR3, is NAGVMQNPRHLVRRRGQEARLRCSPMKGHSHVYWYRQLPEEGLKFMVYLQKENIIDESGMPKERFSAEFPKEGPSILRIQQVVRGDSAAYFCASSPPRTASYEQYFGPGTRLTVT.

In its sample, this clonotype was seen a few times. The rearrangement joins TRBV19 to TRBJ1-6, with D unresolved. The V and J ends lost 3 bases and 7 bases respectively, with 4 bases between them. Per germline, CDR1 LNHDA and CDR2 SQIVND (reference sequence). The CDR3 has 12 residues. This CDR3 is CASSIGNSPLHF. In DNA form, the CDR3 reads TGTGCCAGTAGTATTGGAAATTCACCCCTCCACTTT.

This clonotype has a handful of counts. The J gene is TRBJ2-2, the V gene TRBV12-5; D unclear. This CDR3 has 12 residues. Per the germline V gene, CDR1 is LGHNT and CDR2 is FRNRAP. V was shortened by 0 bases and J by 6 bases, with 2 bases between the two germline ends. CDR3 in amino acids: CASGLVAGELFF. CDR3 coding DNA: TGTGCTAGTGGTTTGGTAGCCGGGGAGCTGTTTTTT.

A few counts support this clonotype. The genes are TRBV3-1 and TRBJ2-7; no clear D gene. The CDR3 spans 14 residues. Trimming pared 3 bases from V and 0 bases from J, leaving 9 bases between. Germline lookup yields CDR1 LGHDT and CDR2 YNNKEL (reference sequence). The CDR3 loop reads CASSHATASYEQYF. In nucleotides, the CDR3 is TGTGCCAGCAGCCATGCAACGGCCTCCTACGAGCAGTACTTC.

The CDR3 coding sequence is TGTGCCAGCAGCCAAACAGGGGCGGGAGGAGATACGCAGTATTTT. Protein sequence: CASSQTGAGGDTQYF. V usage is TRBV27 and J usage is TRBJ2-3, with D possibly being TRBD2 (8 bases). From germline, CDR1 is MNHEY and CDR2 SMNVEV (reference sequence). V was shortened by 6 bases and J by 5 bases, with 18 bases between the two germline ends. The CDR3 has 15 amino acids.

The chain joins TRBV7-2 to TRBJ2-5; D gene unclear. This CDR3 region has 13 residues. V lost 0 bases and J lost 5, with 7 bases in between. The germline V gene encodes CDR1 SGHTA and CDR2 FQGNSA. The CDR3 coding sequence is TGTGCCAGCAGCTTAGCCTTTGGGGAGACCCAGTACTTC. Translated, it gives CASSLAFGETQYF.

The chain links TRBV5-6 to TRBJ2-7; D unclear. Trimming pared 0 bases from V and 5 bases from J, leaving 9 bases between. This CDR3 is built from 13 residues. Germline CDR1 SGHDT, CDR2 YYEEEE. The CDR3 spells CASSLAASDEQYV. CDR3 DNA sequence: TGTGCCAGCAGCTTGGCGGCGAGCGACGAGCAGTACGTC.

The J gene is TRBJ2-7, the V gene TRBV6-2 or TRBV6-3; possibly TRBD1 for D (6 bases). Germline V gene data show CDR1 as MNHEY and CDR2 as SVGEGT. The CDR3 length is 15 residues. The germline V and J ends were trimmed by 6 bases and 4 bases, with 19 bases remaining between them. CDR3 bases: TGTGCCAGCAGCCTACCGGACAGTACGGGTTACGAGCAGTACTTC. This encodes CASSLPDSTGYEQYF.

The CDR3 region has the DNA TGTGCCAGCTCCCTAAACAGGGACGAGCAGTACTTC. Translated, it gives CASSLNRDEQYF. This chain joins TRBV18 and TRBJ2-7; TRBD1 might be the D (6 bases). Germline CDR1 KGHSH, CDR2 LQKENI. The CDR3 loop spans 12 amino acids. V shed 6 bases and J shed 5 bases, with 11 bases lying between them.

This clonotype was detected a few times. The V and J genes are TRBV5-1 and TRBJ2-7; D is possibly TRBD1 or TRBD2 (5 bases each). The CDR3 has 15 residues. V was shortened by 4 bases and J by 3 bases, with 17 bases between the two germline ends. Germline assignment: CDR1 SGHRS and CDR2 YFSETQ. DNA for the CDR3: TGCGCCAGCAGCCCGTCTTTCGGGACGTTCTACGAGCAGTACTTC. It translates to CASSPSFGTFYEQYF.

A few counts support this clonotype. The rearrangement joins TRBV7-6 to TRBJ1-1, with 12 bases that match TRBD1. Losses at the gene ends were 5 bases for V and 6 bases for J; bases not matched to a gene: 7. From germline, CDR1 is SGHVS and CDR2 FNYEAQ. The CDR3 sequence is 15 residues long. The CDR3 spells CASSPGDRGRAEAFF. CDR3 in DNA: TGTGCCAGCAGCCCCGGGGACAGGGGGCGGGCTGAAGCTTTCTTT.

The gene calls are TRBV24-1 and TRBJ2-3; 11 nucleotides line up with TRBD1. The V and J ends lost 2 bases and 4 bases, in that order; junction bases with no gene match: 4. This CDR3 has 16 residues. The germline gives CDR1 KGHDR, CDR2 SFDVKD. CDR3 in amino acids: CATSDSGTGGPDTQYF. CDR3 bases: TGTGCCACCAGTGATTCCGGGACAGGGGGACCAGATACGCAGTATTTT.